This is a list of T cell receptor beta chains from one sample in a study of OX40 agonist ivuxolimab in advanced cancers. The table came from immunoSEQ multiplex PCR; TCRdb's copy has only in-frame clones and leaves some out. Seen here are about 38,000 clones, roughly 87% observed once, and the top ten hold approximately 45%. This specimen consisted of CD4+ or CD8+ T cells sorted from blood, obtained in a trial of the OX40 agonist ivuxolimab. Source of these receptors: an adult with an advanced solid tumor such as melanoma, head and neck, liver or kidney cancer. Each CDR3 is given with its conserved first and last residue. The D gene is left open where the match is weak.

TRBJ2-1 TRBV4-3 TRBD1 CASSQGTGSYNEQFF TGCGCCAGCAGCCAGGGGACAGGGTCCTACAATGAGCAGTTCTTC
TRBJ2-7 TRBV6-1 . CASNRPEQYF TGTGCCAGCAACCGACCGGAGCAGTACTTC
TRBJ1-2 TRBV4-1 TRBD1 CASRGTGTNYGYTF TGCGCCAGCCGGGGGACAGGGACTAACTATGGCTACACCTTC
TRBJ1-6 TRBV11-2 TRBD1 CASSLAGTDYNSPLHF TGTGCCAGCAGCTTAGCGGGGACAGATTATAATTCACCCCTCCACTTT
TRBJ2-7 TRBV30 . CAWSVHGGGYEQYF TGTGCCTGGAGTGTACACGGGGGCGGGTACGAGCAGTACTTC
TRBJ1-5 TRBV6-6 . CASSYMGYSNQPQHF TGTGCCAGCAGTTACATGGGGTATAGCAATCAGCCCCAGCATTTT
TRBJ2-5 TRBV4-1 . CASSQDILGTQYF TGCGCCAGCAGCCAAGACATCCTAGGGACCCAGTACTTC
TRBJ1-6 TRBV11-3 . CASSLEGNSPLHF TGTGCCAGCAGCTTAGAGGGCAATTCACCCCTCCACTTT
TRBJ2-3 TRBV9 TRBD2 CASSVAGGDTQYF TGTGCCAGCAGCGTAGCGGGGGGGGATACGCAGTATTTT
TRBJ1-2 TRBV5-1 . CASSLRLDISTYGYTF TGCGCCAGCAGCCTCCGCCTGGACATTTCTACCTATGGCTACACCTTC
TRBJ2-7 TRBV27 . CASSPGGVREVYEQYF TGTGCCAGCAGCCCCGGTGGGGTAAGGGAGGTTTACGAGCAGTACTTC
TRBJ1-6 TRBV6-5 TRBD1 CASTNGVDRTSPLHF TGTGCCAGCACTAACGGGGTGGACAGGACGTCACCCCTCCACTTT
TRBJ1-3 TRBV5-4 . CASSLEADGNTIYF TGTGCCAGCAGCTTGGAGGCAGATGGAAACACCATATATTTT
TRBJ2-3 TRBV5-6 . CASSFPQGSADTQYF TGTGCCAGCAGCTTCCCGCAGGGATCGGCAGATACGCAGTATTTT
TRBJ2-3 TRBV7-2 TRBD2 CASSLRGLVTDTQYF TGTGCCAGCAGCTTAAGGGGACTAGTAACAGATACGCAGTATTTT
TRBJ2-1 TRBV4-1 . CASSQVGGNEQFF TGCGCCAGCAGCCAAGTGGGGGGTAATGAGCAGTTCTTC
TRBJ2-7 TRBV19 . CASSPGPSYEQYF TGTGCCAGTAGTCCCGGGCCGTCCTACGAGCAGTACTTC
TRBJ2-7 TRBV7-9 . CASSFYGKTYEQYF TGTGCCAGCAGCTTTTACGGGAAAACCTACGAGCAGTACTTC
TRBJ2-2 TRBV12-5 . CASGFLAGNTGELFF TGTGCTAGTGGTTTCCTGGCGGGAAACACCGGGGAGCTGTTTTTT